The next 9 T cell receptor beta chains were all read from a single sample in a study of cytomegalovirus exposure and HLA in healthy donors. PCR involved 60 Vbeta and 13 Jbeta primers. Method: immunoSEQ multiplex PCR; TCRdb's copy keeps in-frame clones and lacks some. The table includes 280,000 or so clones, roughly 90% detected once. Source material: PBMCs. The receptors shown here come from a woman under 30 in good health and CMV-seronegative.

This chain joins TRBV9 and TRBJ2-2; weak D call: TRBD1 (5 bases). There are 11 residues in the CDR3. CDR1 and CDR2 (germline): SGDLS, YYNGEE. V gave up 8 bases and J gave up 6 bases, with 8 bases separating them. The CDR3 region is CASQGAGELFF. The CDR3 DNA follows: TGTGCCAGTCAGGGTGCCGGGGAGCTGTTTTTT.

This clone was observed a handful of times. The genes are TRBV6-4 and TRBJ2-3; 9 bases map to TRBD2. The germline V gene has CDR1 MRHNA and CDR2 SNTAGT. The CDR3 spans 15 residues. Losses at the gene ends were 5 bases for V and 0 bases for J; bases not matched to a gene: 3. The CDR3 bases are TGTGCCAGCAGTCCAGCGGGGGGCAGCACAGATACGCAGTATTTT. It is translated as CASSPAGGSTDTQYF.

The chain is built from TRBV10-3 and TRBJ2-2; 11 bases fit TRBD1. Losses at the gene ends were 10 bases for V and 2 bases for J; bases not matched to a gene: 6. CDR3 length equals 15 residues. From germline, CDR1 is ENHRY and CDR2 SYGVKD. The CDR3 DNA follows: TGTGCCACCCACGGGACAGGGGGTAACACCGGGGAGCTGTTTTTT. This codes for CATHGTGGNTGELFF.

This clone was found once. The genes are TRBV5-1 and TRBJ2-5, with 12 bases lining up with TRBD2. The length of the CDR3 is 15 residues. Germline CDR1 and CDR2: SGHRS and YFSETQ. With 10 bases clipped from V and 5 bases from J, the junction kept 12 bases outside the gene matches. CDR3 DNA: TGCGCCTCCACCCTAGCGGGGGGGCCTCAGGAGACCCAGTACTTC. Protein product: CASTLAGGPQETQYF. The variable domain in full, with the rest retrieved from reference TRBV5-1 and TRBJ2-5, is KAGVTQTPRYLIKTRGQQVTLSCSPISGHRSVSWYQQTPGQGLQFLFEYFSETQRNKGNFPGRFSGRQFSNSRSEMNVSTLELGDSALYLCASTLAGGPQETQYFGPGTRLLVL.

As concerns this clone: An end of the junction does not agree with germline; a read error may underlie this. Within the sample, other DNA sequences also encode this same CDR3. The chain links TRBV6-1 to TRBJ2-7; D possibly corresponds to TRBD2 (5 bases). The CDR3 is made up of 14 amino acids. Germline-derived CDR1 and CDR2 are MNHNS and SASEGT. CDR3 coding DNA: TGTGCCAGTAGTGAGTGGGAGAGCCTCGGCGAGCAGTACTTC. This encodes CASSEWESLGEQYF.

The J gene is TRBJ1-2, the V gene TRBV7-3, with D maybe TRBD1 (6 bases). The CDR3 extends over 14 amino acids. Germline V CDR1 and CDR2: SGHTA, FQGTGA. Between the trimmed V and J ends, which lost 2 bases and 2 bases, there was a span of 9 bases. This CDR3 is CASSLGGPNYGYTF. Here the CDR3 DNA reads TGTGCCAGCAGCTTAGGGGGCCCCAACTATGGCTACACCTTC. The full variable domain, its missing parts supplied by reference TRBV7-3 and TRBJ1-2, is GAGVSQTPSNKVTEKGKYVELRCDPISGHTALYWYRQSLGQGPEFLIYFQGTGAADDSGLPNDRFFAVRPEGSVSTLKIQRTERGDSAVYLCASSLGGPNYGYTFGSGTRLTVV.

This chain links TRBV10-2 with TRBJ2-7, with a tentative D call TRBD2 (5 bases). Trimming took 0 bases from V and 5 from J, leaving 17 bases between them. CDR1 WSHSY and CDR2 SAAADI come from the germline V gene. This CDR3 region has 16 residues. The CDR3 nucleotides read TGCGCCAGCAGTGAGTCGACTCCTGGGCGGGTGGACGAGCAGTACTTC. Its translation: CASSESTPGRVDEQYF.

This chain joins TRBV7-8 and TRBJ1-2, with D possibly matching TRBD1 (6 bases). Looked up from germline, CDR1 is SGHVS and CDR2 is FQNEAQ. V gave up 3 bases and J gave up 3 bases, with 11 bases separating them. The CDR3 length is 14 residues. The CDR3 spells CASSLGARDYGYTF. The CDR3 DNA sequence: TGTGCCAGCAGCTTGGGGGCGAGGGACTATGGCTACACCTTC.

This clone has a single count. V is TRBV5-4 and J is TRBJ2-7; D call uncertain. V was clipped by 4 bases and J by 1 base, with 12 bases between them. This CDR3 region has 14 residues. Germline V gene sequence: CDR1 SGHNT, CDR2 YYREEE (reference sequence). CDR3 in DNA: TGTGCCAGCAGCCTGACATATGGGTCCTACGAGCAGTACTTC. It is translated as CASSLTYGSYEQYF.